These 9 T cell receptor beta chains originate from one sample sequenced in a study of blood T cell repertoires in COVID-19. Sequencing was performed with immunoSEQ multiplex PCR; in TCRdb, only in-frame clones are kept and a portion is missing. The sample records roughly 250,000 clones, about nine tenths being singletons. The sequenced sample consisted of peripheral blood. These receptors were taken from a person under 30 with COVID-19, enrolled during active disease.

V usage is TRBV6-5 and J usage is TRBJ2-7; perhaps TRBD1 as D (5 bases). CDR1 is MNHEY and CDR2 is SVGAGI in the germline V gene. The CDR3 contains 13 residues. Trimming left V 6 bases short and J 3 bases short, with 12 bases between. CDR3 coding DNA: TGTGCCAGCAGCAGGGAATGGGGCTACGAGCAGTACTTC. Translation gives CASSREWGYEQYF.

This chain connects TRBV10-3 to TRBJ2-1; 8 bases fit TRBD2. The CDR3 sequence is 14 residues long. With V trimmed by 3 bases and J by 5 bases, 3 bases remained unmatched. CDR1 and CDR2 from the germline V gene are ENHRY and SYGVKD. Here the CDR3 reads CAISDFGGDNEQFF. Written as DNA, the CDR3 is TGTGCCATCAGTGACTTCGGGGGGGACAATGAGCAGTTCTTC.

This chain links TRBV7-9 with TRBJ2-2, with TRBD2 as a possible D gene (6 bases). Germline V gives CDR1 SEHNR, CDR2 FQNEAQ (reference sequence). The CDR3 is 15 amino acids. Trimming removed 10 bases at V and 5 bases at J, with 20 bases between. CDR3 bases: TGTGCCATCCCATCCGGGGGTTACTTTACCGGGGAGCTGTTTTTT. This sequence encodes CAIPSGGYFTGELFF.

The CDR3 spells CATVQGVLYGYTF. CDR3 nucleotide sequence: TGTGCCACCGTACAGGGGGTCCTCTATGGCTACACCTTC. This chain uses TRBV5-8 with TRBJ1-2; TRBD1 matches 8 bases. J was trimmed by 4 bases and V by 9 bases; bases with no gene match: 8. The CDR3 extends over 13 amino acids. CDR1 SGHTS and CDR2 YDEGEE come from the germline V gene.

The chain is built from TRBV9 and TRBJ2-1; 8 nucleotides agree with TRBD2. With V trimmed by 0 bases and J by 5 bases, 19 bases remained unmatched. Germline CDR1 is SGDLS and CDR2 is YYNGEE. This CDR3 contains 20 residues. The CDR3 region has the DNA TGTGCCAGCAGCGTAGCGGGGGGGGGAGGAGCGGGAGTTCCCCACAATGAGCAGTTCTTC. This gives the protein CASSVAGGGGAGVPHNEQFF.

The rearrangement joins TRBV23-1 to TRBJ2-3; D possibly corresponds to TRBD2 (7 bases). TRBV23-1 is sorted into the ORF group, with uncertain function. Trimming pared 11 bases from V and 3 bases from J, leaving 36 bases between. The CDR3 sequence is 20 residues long. The CDR3 nucleotides read TGCGCCCCCCCTCGAAGGGGGGGCGAAGAACTGGCGGGAAGGACAGATACGCAGTATTTT. Translation: CAPPRRGGEELAGRTDTQYF.

The rearrangement uses TRBV4-2 and TRBJ2-2; a weak D match, TRBD2 (5 bases). V was trimmed by 6 bases and J by 4 bases, leaving 12 bases between them. This CDR3 contains 14 residues. Germline CDR1 is LGHNA and CDR2 is YNFKEQ. CDR3 protein: CASSPGLFTGELFF. The DNA for the CDR3 is TGTGCCAGCAGTCCAGGACTCTTCACCGGGGAGCTGTTTTTT.

The chain carries TRBV7-6 and TRBJ2-5; 9 bases are a match to TRBD1. The germline CDR1 and CDR2 sequences are SGHVS and FNYEAQ. V trimming: 0 bases; J trimming: 1 base; junction bases outside the gene matches: 9. The CDR3 covers 18 residues. DNA of the CDR3: TGTGCCAGCAGCTTAGCTTCCGGGACAGGGATATTCCAAGAGACCCAGTACTTC. This sequence encodes CASSLASGTGIFQETQYF.

The gene calls are TRBV7-3 and TRBJ2-1, with TRBD2 matching 16 bases. In germline, CDR1 is SGHTA, CDR2 FQGTGA. V dropped 4 bases and J dropped 8; count of bases not matched to a gene: 5. The length of the CDR3 is 16 residues. CDR3 in amino acids: CASSSGLAGGSDEQFF. CDR3 DNA: TGTGCCAGCAGCTCGGGACTAGCGGGAGGGTCCGATGAGCAGTTCTTC.